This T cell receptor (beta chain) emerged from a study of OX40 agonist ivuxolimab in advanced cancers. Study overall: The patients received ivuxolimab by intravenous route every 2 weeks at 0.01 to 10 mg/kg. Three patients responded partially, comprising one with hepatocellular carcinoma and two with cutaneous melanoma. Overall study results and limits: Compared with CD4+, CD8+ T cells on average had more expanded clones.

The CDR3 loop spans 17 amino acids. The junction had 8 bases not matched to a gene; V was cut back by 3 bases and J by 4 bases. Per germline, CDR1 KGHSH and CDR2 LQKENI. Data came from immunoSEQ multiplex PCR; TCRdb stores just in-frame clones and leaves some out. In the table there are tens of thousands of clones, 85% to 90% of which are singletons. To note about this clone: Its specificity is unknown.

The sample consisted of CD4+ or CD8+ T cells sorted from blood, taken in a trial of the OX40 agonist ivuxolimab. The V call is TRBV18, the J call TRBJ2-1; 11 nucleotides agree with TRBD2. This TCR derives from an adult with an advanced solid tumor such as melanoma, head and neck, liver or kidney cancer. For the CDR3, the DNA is TGTGCCAGCTCACCCCCAGGACTAGCGGGTAGATACAATGAGCAGTTCTTC. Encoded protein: CASSPPGLAGRYNEQFF.